The following is a T cell receptor beta chain sequence with its context. The antigen remains unidentified. PCR was performed using 60 Vbeta and 13 Jbeta primers. The assay was immunoSEQ multiplex PCR, and TCRdb's table has in-frame clones only and misses some. Among roughly 120,000 clones listed, 80% were seen once. This sample stems from a study of cytomegalovirus exposure and HLA in healthy donors. Study-level results: The study assumed roughly uniform donor sequencing depth for presence/absence analyses.

What was sequenced was PBMCs. This TCR derives from a man between 45 and 60 years old in good health and CMV-seronegative.

CDR3 in amino acids: CASSSSGGSVYEQYF. The CDR3 nucleotides are TGTGCCAGCAGCTCCTCGGGCGGGAGTGTATACGAGCAGTACTTC. The chain recombines TRBV11-1 with TRBJ2-7; 7 bases map to TRBD2. The CDR3 runs to 15 residues. CDR1 is SGHAT and CDR2 is FQDESV in the germline V gene (reference sequence). V was pared by 4 bases and J by 4 bases, with 10 bases of the junction left unmatched.